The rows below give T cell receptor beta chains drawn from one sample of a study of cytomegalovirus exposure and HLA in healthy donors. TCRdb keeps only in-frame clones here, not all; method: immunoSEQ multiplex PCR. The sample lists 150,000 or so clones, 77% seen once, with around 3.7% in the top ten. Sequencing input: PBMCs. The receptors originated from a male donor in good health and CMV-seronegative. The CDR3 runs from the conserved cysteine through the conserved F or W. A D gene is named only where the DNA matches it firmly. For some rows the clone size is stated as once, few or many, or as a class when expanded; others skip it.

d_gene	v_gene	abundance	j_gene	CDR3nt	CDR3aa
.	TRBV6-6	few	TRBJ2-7	TGTGCCAGCAGGTCGGGACTCAGGGCCTACGAGCAGTACTTC	CASRSGLRAYEQYF
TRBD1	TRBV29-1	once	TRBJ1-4	TGCAGCGCCGAGGACAGGGTCCATGAAAAACTGTTTTTT	CSAEDRVHEKLFF
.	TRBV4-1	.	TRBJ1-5	TGCGCCAGCAGCCATACTACAGGCGTCAATCAGCCCCAGCATTTT	CASSHTTGVNQPQHF
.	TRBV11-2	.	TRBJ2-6	TGTGCCAGCAGTTTCACAGATCCCGGGGCCAACGTCCTGACTTTC	CASSFTDPGANVLTF
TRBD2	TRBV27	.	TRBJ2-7	TGTGCCAGCAGTATATTAGCGGGGGCCTACGAGCAGTACTTC	CASSILAGAYEQYF
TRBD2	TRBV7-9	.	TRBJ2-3	TGTGCCAGCAGCTTACCCCTAGCGGGGGGCACAGATACGCAGTATTTT	CASSLPLAGGTDTQYF
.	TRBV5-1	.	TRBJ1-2	TGCGCCAGCAGCCGCTTACAGGAACCCTATGGCTACACCTTC	CASSRLQEPYGYTF
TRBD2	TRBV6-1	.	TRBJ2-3	TGTGCCAGCAGTGAAGGGGCGGGGGGGCCAGATACGCAGTATTTT	CASSEGAGGPDTQYF
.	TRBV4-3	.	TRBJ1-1	TGCGCCAGCAGCCAAGATTGGGCGCAGAACACTGAAGCTTTCTTT	CASSQDWAQNTEAFF
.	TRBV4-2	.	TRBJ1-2	TGTGCCAGCAGCCAAGCGACAGTAAACTATGGCTACACCTTC	CASSQATVNYGYTF
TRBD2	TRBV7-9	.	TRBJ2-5	TGTGCCAGCAGGCCACTAGCGGGGGAGGAGACCCAGTACTTC	CASRPLAGEETQYF
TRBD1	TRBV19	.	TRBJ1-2	TGTGCCAGTACCTCGGACAGGGTAAACTATGGCTACACCTTC	CASTSDRVNYGYTF
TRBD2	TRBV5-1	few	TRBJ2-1	TGCGCCTCCGCCTCCCTACTAGCGGGACGTAATGAGCAGTTCTTC	CASASLLAGRNEQFF
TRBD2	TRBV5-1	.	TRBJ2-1	TGCGCCAGCAGCTTCAGGGCTAGCGGGAGTGGCAATGAGCAGTTCTTC	CASSFRASGSGNEQFF
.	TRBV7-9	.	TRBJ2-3	TGTGCCAGCAGACCTATGTGGGCCTCTACGCAGTATTTT	CASRPMWASTQYF
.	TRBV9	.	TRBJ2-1	TGTGCCAGCAGCGACCGGGACTGGGGGGAGAATGAGCAGTTCTTC	CASSDRDWGENEQFF
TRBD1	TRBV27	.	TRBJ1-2	TGTGCCAGCAGTTGGACAGGAGATGGCTACACCTTC	CASSWTGDGYTF
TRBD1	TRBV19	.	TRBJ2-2	TGTGCCAGTAGTACAGGGGGCCTTTTTCAGAGCACCGGGGAGCTGTTTTTT	CASSTGGLFQSTGELFF
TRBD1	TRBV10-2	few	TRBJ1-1	TGCGCCAGCAAAGCCGACAGGGGTGTTGAAGCTTTCTTT	CASKADRGVEAFF
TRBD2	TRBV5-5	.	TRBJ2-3	TGTGCCAGCAGCTTGGTATGGGGACTAGTCACAGATACGCAGTATTTT	CASSLVWGLVTDTQYF
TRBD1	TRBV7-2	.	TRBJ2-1	TGTGCCAGCAAGTACCGGGACAGCTCCTACAATGAGCAGTTCTTC	CASKYRDSSYNEQFF
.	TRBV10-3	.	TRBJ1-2	TGTGCCATCAGTGCAGGGGATGGCTACACCTTC	CAISAGDGYTF
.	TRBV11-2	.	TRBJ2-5	TGTGCCAGCAGCCCATTTGGAGGGGCTTTAGAGACCCAGTACTTC	CASSPFGGALETQYF
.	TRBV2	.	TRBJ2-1	TGTGCCAGCAGTGAAGAAGGCGGAACCTCCTACAATGAGCAGTTCTTC	CASSEEGGTSYNEQFF
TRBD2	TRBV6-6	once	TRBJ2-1	TGTGCCAGCAGATATGGGCAGGGACTAGCGGACAATGAGCAGTTCTTC	CASRYGQGLADNEQFF
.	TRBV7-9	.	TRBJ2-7	TGTTCCAGCAGCGGGACAGGAGGGAAAAATTACGAGCAGTACTTC	CSSSGTGGKNYEQYF
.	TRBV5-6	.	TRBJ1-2	TGTGCCAGCAGCTTGCGGGGCAGGGGTTGGAACTATGGCTACACCTTC	CASSLRGRGWNYGYTF
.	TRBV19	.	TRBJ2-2	TGTGCCAGTACCCCGCAGACTGGACTCAACACCGGGGAGCTGTTTTTT	CASTPQTGLNTGELFF
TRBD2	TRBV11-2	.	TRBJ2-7	TGTGCCAGCAGCTTAGAGGGCGGGGGGGCCGGGAACGAGCAGTACTTC	CASSLEGGGAGNEQYF
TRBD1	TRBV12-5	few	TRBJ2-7	TGTGCTAGTGGTCAAGGGCACAGGGGGACGTCCTACGAGCAGTACTTC	CASGQGHRGTSYEQYF
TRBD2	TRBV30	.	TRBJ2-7	TGTGCCTGGAACTCTCCAGCGGGGGGTAGCCAAGGATACGAGCAGTACTTC	CAWNSPAGGSQGYEQYF
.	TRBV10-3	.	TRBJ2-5	TGTGCCACCAATCAGGGGTCGGGGATACAAGAGACCCAGTACTTC	CATNQGSGIQETQYF
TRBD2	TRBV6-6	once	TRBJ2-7	TGTGCCAGCAGCCATCTAGCGGATTACGAGCAGTACTTC	CASSHLADYEQYF
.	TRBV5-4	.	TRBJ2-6	TGTGCCAGCAGGCAAGAACGGGTTTCTGGGGCCAACGTCCTGACTTTC	CASRQERVSGANVLTF
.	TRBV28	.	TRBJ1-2	TGTGCCAGCAGTGATGGGGGAGGCTATGGCTACACCTTC	CASSDGGGYGYTF
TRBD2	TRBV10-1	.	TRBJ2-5	TGCGCCAGCAGTGAGTTAGCGGGGCGGCAAGAGACCCAGTACTTC	CASSELAGRQETQYF
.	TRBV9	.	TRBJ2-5	TGTGCCAGCAGCCCGACCCTAGGGGTGTTCCAATTGGAGACCCAGTACTTC	CASSPTLGVFQLETQYF
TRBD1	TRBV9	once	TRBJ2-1	TGTGCCAGCAGCGTAGCTGTCTTGGGGACAGGTACGTCCTACAATGAGCAGTTCTTC	CASSVAVLGTGTSYNEQFF
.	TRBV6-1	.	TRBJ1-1	TGTGCCAGCAGTCCCGAGGGGGGGCGCTCCACTGAAGCTTTCTTT	CASSPEGGRSTEAFF
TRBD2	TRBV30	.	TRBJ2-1	TGTGCCTGGAGTGTAGGACTAGCGGGAAGTTGGTTCTTC	CAWSVGLAGSWFF
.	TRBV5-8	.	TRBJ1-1	TGTGCCAGCAGCTTAAATAGGAACACTGAAGCTTTCTTT	CASSLNRNTEAFF
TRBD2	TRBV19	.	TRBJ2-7	TGTGCCAGTAGTATTCGGAGCGGGAGCTCCTACGAGCAGTACTTC	CASSIRSGSSYEQYF
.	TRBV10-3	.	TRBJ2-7	TGTGCCATCAGTGATGGGAGGGGGGGGGTCCAAGCCTACGAGCAGTACTTC	CAISDGRGGVQAYEQYF
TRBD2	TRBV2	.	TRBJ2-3	TGTGCCAGCAGTACTCTAGCGGGGTTAGATACGCAGTATTTT	CASSTLAGLDTQYF
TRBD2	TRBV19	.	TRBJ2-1	TGTGCCAGTAGTATAGGCTCCGGGACTAGCGGATCGTTCTTC	CASSIGSGTSGSFF
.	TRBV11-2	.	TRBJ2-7	TGTGCCAGCAGCGCAGCCGGGGGCTACGAGCAGTACTTC	CASSAAGGYEQYF
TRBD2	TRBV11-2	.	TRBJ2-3	TGTGCCAGCAGCCCCGGCCGGGGGGGTGGGGGTACAGATACGCAGTATTTT	CASSPGRGGGGTDTQYF
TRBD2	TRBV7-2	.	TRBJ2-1	TGTGCCAGCAGCTTACAGGGCACTAGCGGGTTTAATGAGCAGTTCTTC	CASSLQGTSGFNEQFF
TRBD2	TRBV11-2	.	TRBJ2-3	TGTGCCAGCAGCGCCTTTATAGCGGGGGGGACGGATACGCAGTATTTT	CASSAFIAGGTDTQYF
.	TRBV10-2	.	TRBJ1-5	TGCGCCAGCAGAGTCTCCGGGTCCCCTTATCAGCCCCAGCATTTT	CASRVSGSPYQPQHF
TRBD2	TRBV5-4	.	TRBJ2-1	TGTGCCAGCAGCTTGGTCCTAGCGGGGTATGAGCAGTTCTTC	CASSLVLAGYEQFF
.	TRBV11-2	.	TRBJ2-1	TGTGCCAGCAGCTTAGATTCAGTGGGGCGAAATGAGCAGTTCTTC	CASSLDSVGRNEQFF
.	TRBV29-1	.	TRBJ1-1	TGCAGCGTTGGACAGAGGCCGAACACTGAAGCTTTCTTT	CSVGQRPNTEAFF